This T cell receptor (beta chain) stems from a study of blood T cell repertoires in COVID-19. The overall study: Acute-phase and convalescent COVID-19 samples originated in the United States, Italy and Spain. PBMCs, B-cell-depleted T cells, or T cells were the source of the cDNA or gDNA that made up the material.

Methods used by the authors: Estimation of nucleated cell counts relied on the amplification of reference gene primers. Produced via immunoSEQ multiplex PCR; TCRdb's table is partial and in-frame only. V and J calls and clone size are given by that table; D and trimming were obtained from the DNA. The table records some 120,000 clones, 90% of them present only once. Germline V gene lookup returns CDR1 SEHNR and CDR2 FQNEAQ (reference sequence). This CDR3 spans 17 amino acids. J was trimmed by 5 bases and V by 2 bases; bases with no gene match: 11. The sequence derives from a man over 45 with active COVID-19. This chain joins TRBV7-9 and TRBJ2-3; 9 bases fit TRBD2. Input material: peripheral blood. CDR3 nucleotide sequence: TGTGCCAGCAGCTTATTGAGCCGCGGGAGGGCCGGAGATACGCAGTATTTT. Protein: CASSLLSRGRAGDTQYF.